This T cell receptor (beta chain) was sequenced in a study of cytomegalovirus exposure and HLA in healthy donors. Germline CDR1 is MDHEN and CDR2 is SYDVKM. After removal of 3 bases from V and 3 bases from J, the junction contained 11 bases not matched to a gene. This CDR3 contains 17 residues. PCR involved 60 Vbeta and 13 Jbeta primers. This table comes from immunoSEQ multiplex PCR, and its TCRdb copy is limited to in-frame clones, with some not included. The sample holds 160,000 or so clones, 76% seen once. This clone was found once. The chain links TRBV28 to TRBJ1-5; 7 nucleotides line up with TRBD1. This clonotype was obtained from a man in his fifties or sixties in good health and CMV-seronegative. The sample taken for sequencing was PBMCs. CDR3 bases: TGTGCCAGCAGTTTCGCTCCGGGCAGGGGGAACAATCAGCCCCAGCATTTT. This sequence encodes CASSFAPGRGNNQPQHF. Based on the CDR3 plus reference TRBV28 and TRBJ1-5, the full variable domain is DVKVTQSSRYLVKRTGEKVFLECVQDMDHENMFWYRQDPGLGLRLIYFSYDVKMKEKGDIPEGYSVSREKKERFSLILESASTNQTSMYLCASSFAPGRGNNQPQHFGDGTRLSIL.